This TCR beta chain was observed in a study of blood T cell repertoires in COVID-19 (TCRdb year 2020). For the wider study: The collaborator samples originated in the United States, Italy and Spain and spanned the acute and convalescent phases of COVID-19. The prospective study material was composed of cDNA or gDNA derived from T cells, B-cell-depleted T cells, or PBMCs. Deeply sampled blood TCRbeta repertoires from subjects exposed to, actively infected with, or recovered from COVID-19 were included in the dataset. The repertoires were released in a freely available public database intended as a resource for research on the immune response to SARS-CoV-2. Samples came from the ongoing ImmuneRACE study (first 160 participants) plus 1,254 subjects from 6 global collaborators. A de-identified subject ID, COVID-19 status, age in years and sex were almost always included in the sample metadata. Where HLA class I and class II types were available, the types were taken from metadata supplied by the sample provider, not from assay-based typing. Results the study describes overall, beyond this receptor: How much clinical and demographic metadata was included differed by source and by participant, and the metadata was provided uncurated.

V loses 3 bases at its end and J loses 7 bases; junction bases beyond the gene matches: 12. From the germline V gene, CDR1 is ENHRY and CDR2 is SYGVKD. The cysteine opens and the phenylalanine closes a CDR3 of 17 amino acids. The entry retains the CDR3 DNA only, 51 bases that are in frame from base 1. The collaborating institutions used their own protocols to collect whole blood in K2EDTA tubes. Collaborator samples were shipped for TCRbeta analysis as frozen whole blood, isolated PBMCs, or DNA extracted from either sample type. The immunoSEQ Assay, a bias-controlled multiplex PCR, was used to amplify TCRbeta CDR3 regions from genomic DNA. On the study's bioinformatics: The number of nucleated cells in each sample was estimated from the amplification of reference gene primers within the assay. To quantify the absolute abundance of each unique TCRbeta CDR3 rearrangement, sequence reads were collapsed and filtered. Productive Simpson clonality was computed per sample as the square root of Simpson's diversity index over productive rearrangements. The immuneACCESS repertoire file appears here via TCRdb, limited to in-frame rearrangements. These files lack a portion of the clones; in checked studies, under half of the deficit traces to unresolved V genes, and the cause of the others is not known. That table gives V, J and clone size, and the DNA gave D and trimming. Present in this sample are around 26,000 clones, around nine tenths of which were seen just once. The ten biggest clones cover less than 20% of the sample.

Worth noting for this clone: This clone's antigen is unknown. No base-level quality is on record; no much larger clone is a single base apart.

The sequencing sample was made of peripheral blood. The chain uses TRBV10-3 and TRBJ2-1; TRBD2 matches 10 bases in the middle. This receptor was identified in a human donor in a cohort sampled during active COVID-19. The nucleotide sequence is TGTGCCATCAGTGAAAGTTGGGAGCGGGAGGGCCGTAATGAGCAGTTCTTC. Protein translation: CAISESWEREGRNEQFF.